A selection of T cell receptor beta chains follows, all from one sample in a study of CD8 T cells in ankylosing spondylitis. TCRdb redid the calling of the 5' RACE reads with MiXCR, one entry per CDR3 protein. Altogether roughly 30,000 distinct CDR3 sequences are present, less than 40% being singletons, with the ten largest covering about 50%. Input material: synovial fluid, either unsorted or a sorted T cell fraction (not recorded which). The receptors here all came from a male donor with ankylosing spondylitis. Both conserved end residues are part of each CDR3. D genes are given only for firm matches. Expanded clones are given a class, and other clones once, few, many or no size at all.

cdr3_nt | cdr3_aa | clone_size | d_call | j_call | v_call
TGCGCCAGCAGAGGGAGGGAGCTGTTTTTT | CASRGRELFF | few | . | TRBJ2-2 | TRBV4-1
TGTGCCAGCAGTCCTTCGGGACCCCCGAGAAATGAGCAGTTCTTC | CASSPSGPPRNEQFF | . | . | TRBJ2-1 | TRBV27
TGTGCCAGCACCCTCCGGCAGGGCTCCTACGAGCAGTACTTC | CASTLRQGSYEQYF | few | . | TRBJ2-7 | TRBV3-1
TGTGCCACCAGACTAGCGGGGGACACTGAGCAGTTCTTC | CATRLAGDTEQFF | few | TRBD2 | TRBJ2-1 | TRBV15
TGTGCCATCAGGGCGACTAGCGGGAGTCTTTTGGATGAGCAGTTCTTC | CAIRATSGSLLDEQFF | many | TRBD2 | TRBJ2-1 | TRBV10-3
TGTGCCAGCAGTTACTCCGGAGGGGTTTATAATTCACCCCTCCACTTT | CASSYSGGVYNSPLHF | few | . | TRBJ1-6 | TRBV6-5
TGTGCCAGCAGCTTATTAATCATGAACACTGAAGCTTTCTTT | CASSLLIMNTEAFF | many | . | TRBJ1-1 | TRBV11-3
TGTGCCAGCAGGCTGATGAACACCGGGGAGCTGTTTTTT | CASRLMNTGELFF | many | . | TRBJ2-2 | TRBV11-2
TGCGCCAGCAGCTCGGGGACCTATCTGGGCCGGAGTCAAGAGACCCAGTACTTC | CASSSGTYLGRSQETQYF | . | . | TRBJ2-5 | TRBV5-1
TGCGCCAGCAGTGAGTCGCGGTCTATAAATGAGCAGTTCTTC | CASSESRSINEQFF | . | . | TRBJ2-1 | TRBV10-2
TGTGCCAGCAGCGGGACTAGCGGGAGTCAAGAGACCCAGTACTTC | CASSGTSGSQETQYF | few | TRBD2 | TRBJ2-5 | TRBV6-4
TGTGCCAGCAGTTTGGCGGACAGGACCTATGGCTACACCTTC | CASSLADRTYGYTF | . | TRBD1 | TRBJ1-2 | TRBV28
TGTGCCAGCACCGCAGGGTACACTGAAGCTTTCTTT | CASTAGYTEAFF | . | . | TRBJ1-1 | TRBV2
TGTGCCAGCAGTTTATCGGGGAGCACAGGGGTCTATGATGAGCAGTTCTTC | CASSLSGSTGVYDEQFF | . | TRBD1 | TRBJ2-1 | TRBV27
TGTGCCAGCAGTTTATCACAGCGGGAGAGGTTTGACAATGAGCAGTTCTTC | CASSLSQRERFDNEQFF | many | TRBD2 | TRBJ2-1 | TRBV27
TGTGCCAGCAGCCCGGGACTAGCGGGAGTGGTATACGAGCAGTACTTC | CASSPGLAGVVYEQYF | . | TRBD2 | TRBJ2-7 | TRBV7-9
TGTGCCAGCAAATCGTCGGGTCAGCCCCAGCATTTT | CASKSSGQPQHF | few | . | TRBJ1-5 | TRBV27
TGTGCCAGCAGCTCGGGACTAGCGGGAGTGGCAGATACGCAGTATTTT | CASSSGLAGVADTQYF | many | TRBD2 | TRBJ2-3 | TRBV5-4
TGTGCCAGCAGCCACGAGCGGGTCCCCTCGGTTGAGCAGTTCTTC | CASSHERVPSVEQFF | few | . | TRBJ2-1 | TRBV7-2
TGTGCCAGCAGCGTAGAGCTTTCAGCGCACACAGATACGCAGTATTTT | CASSVELSAHTDTQYF | few | . | TRBJ2-3 | TRBV9
TGCAGCGTTGGTGGGGGGATTGGAACGAATGAGCAGTTCTTC | CSVGGGIGTNEQFF | . | . | TRBJ2-1 | TRBV29-1
TGTGCCAGCAGTTACAGATGGGAACTCGGCAATCAGCCCCAGCATTTT | CASSYRWELGNQPQHF | many | . | TRBJ1-5 | TRBV6-5
TGTGCCAGCAGCCAAGATAACGGCTACTATGGCTACACCTTC | CASSQDNGYYGYTF | few | . | TRBJ1-2 | TRBV3-1
TGTGCCAGCAGCCCGCTAGGGGCGTCGGAAATCCTTAACTATGGCTACACCTTC | CASSPLGASEILNYGYTF | many | . | TRBJ1-2 | TRBV7-2
TGTGCCAGCTCTAGCGGGAGGGCGGGCGAGCAGTTCTTC | CASSSGRAGEQFF | . | TRBD2 | TRBJ2-1 | TRBV24-1
TGCAGTGCTAGAGGGCGGGACAGGGGTGGATCTGAAGCTTTCTTT | CSARGRDRGGSEAFF | . | TRBD1 | TRBJ1-1 | TRBV20-1
TGTGCCAGCCTAAACCTGGGAAACACCGGGGAGCTGTTTTTT | CASLNLGNTGELFF | few | . | TRBJ2-2 | TRBV7-9
TGTGCCAGCAGTAGGGGGGTTAACACCGGGGAGCTGTTTTTT | CASSRGVNTGELFF | . | . | TRBJ2-2 | TRBV12-3/TRBV12-4
TGCGCCAGCAGCCAACTTAGCGGTGGCAATGAGCAGTTCTTC | CASSQLSGGNEQFF | few | . | TRBJ2-1 | TRBV4-1
TGTGCCAGCAGCTCTCCCCCTAGCGGATCAACCTCCTACAATGAGCATTTCTTC | CASSSPPSGSTSYNEHFF | . | TRBD2 | TRBJ2-1 | TRBV7-8
TGCGCCAGCAGCTTGGACGGGACCGGCCTCCAGCAGTACTTC | CASSLDGTGLQQYF | . | . | TRBJ2-7 | TRBV5-1
TGCAGTGTCACGTCCGGGACAGACGTCAAAGAGCAGTTCTTC | CSVTSGTDVKEQFF | . | TRBD1 | TRBJ2-1 | TRBV20-1
TGTGCCAGCAGCTTGGGGGTAGGGTCCTACGAGCAGTACTTC | CASSLGVGSYEQYF | few | . | TRBJ2-7 | TRBV11-2
TGCAGTGCTAGGGGCAGGGCCAATCAGCCCCAGCATTTT | CSARGRANQPQHF | many | . | TRBJ1-5 | TRBV20-1
TGCAGTGCTAGAACAATAGCGGGAGTTGGCACCGGGGAGCTGTTTTTT | CSARTIAGVGTGELFF | . | TRBD2 | TRBJ2-2 | TRBV20-1
TGCGCCAGCAGCCAAGATCTCAGTTGGGGGGCGGCTTATGGCTACACCTTC | CASSQDLSWGAAYGYTF | . | . | TRBJ1-2 | TRBV4-1
TGTGCCAGCACAACTAGCGGGAGCGGAATCCCGGATGAGCAGTTCTTC | CASTTSGSGIPDEQFF | . | TRBD2 | TRBJ2-1 | TRBV2
TGTGCCAGCAGTTACTCTTCCCCCTCCTACGAGCAGTACTTC | CASSYSSPSYEQYF | . | . | TRBJ2-7 | TRBV6-5
TGTGCCTCGGGGGGGTATGGCTACACCTTC | CASGGYGYTF | . | . | TRBJ1-2 | TRBV30
TGTGCCAGCAGCCTTAGGAGGGCGTTCAGGACCGGGGAGCTGTTTTTT | CASSLRRAFRTGELFF | . | . | TRBJ2-2 | TRBV7-8
TGTGCCAGCAGGCAGGGGGCCCATCAGCCCCAGCATTTT | CASRQGAHQPQHF | once | TRBD1 | TRBJ1-5 | TRBV12-3/TRBV12-4
TGTGCCAGCAGCTTCCGGGACAGGGGGCTGGGGACAGATACGCAGTATTTT | CASSFRDRGLGTDTQYF | . | TRBD1 | TRBJ2-3 | TRBV11-2
TGTGCCAGCACCTCGTGGGGTGAGGCCTATGGCTACACCTTC | CASTSWGEAYGYTF | . | . | TRBJ1-2 | TRBV27
TGTGCCACCAGTGATTTTGCGGTACCCACAGATACGCAGTATTTT | CATSDFAVPTDTQYF | . | . | TRBJ2-3 | TRBV24-1
TGTGCCAGCAGCTTAGGGACTGGACGGATCTCTGGAAACACCATATATTTT | CASSLGTGRISGNTIYF | . | . | TRBJ1-3 | TRBV7-2
TGTGCCACCAGCGGAGGATCGGGGTATTCCGATGAGCAGTTCTTC | CATSGGSGYSDEQFF | few | . | TRBJ2-1 | TRBV15
TGTGCCACCAGTGTAGCGGGAGAGAGCGAGCAGTACTTC | CATSVAGESEQYF | . | TRBD2 | TRBJ2-7 | TRBV24-1
TGCGCCAGCAGCTTAGACTCCCTGTGGGATACGCAGTATTTT | CASSLDSLWDTQYF | . | . | TRBJ2-3 | TRBV5-1
TGTGCCAGCAGCGTCCGACTAGGCCACAATGAGCAGTTCTTC | CASSVRLGHNEQFF | . | . | TRBJ2-1 | TRBV7-8
TGTGCCAGCAGCTTTTCGGACGGCGCTAACTTC | CASSFSDGANF | . | . | TRBJ2-5 | TRBV7-9
TGCAGTGCTGACTGGACTTCTAGCGGGAGTGTGAATGAGCAGTTCTTC | CSADWTSSGSVNEQFF | once | TRBD2 | TRBJ2-1 | TRBV20-1
TGTGCCAGTAATACAGGATTGAACACTGAAGCTTTCTTT | CASNTGLNTEAFF | few | . | TRBJ1-1 | TRBV19
TGTGCCAGCAGTGACTCTGACACCGGGGAGCTGTTTTTT | CASSDSDTGELFF | many | . | TRBJ2-2 | TRBV6-4
TGTGCCAGCAGCGCCGGGACTAGCTACGAGCAGTACTTC | CASSAGTSYEQYF | few | TRBD2 | TRBJ2-7 | TRBV7-9
TGTGCCAGCAGCTCGCGGGAGGGAGAGACCCAGTACTTC | CASSSREGETQYF | . | TRBD2 | TRBJ2-5 | TRBV5-4
TGTGCCAGCAGCTTACCCTCCCCCTGTTACGGAACCTTCACTAGCGGGAGACGCCACAATGAGCAGTTCTTC | CASSLPSPCYGTFTSGRRHNEQFF | . | TRBD2 | TRBJ2-1 | TRBV7-4
TGCGCCAGCAGCCCGGTAATAGCGACCTTTAATGAGCAGTTCTTC | CASSPVIATFNEQFF | few | . | TRBJ2-1 | TRBV5-1
TGTGCCAGCAGCCCCACCCTTGGGCGACTAGCGGGAAGCTACGAGCAGTACTTC | CASSPTLGRLAGSYEQYF | . | TRBD2 | TRBJ2-7 | TRBV2
TGCGCCAGCAGCCAAGTTGGGACAGGCACCTACGAGCAGTACTTC | CASSQVGTGTYEQYF | few | TRBD1 | TRBJ2-7 | TRBV4-1
TGCAGTGTACCGGCGGCTAGCGCAACCTACAATGAGCAGTTCTTC | CSVPAASATYNEQFF | . | . | TRBJ2-1 | TRBV20-1